The 20 T cell receptor beta chains below come from one sample, sequenced in a study of shared clonotypes between healthy human individuals. TCRdb keeps only in-frame clones here, not all; method: immunoSEQ multiplex PCR. The data contain approximately 640,000 clones, about 90% of them singletons. Sequenced input: memory CD8+ T cells from PBMCs. Sample subset: CD45RO+ cells pooled with CCR7-negative TemRA cells. All receptors come from a man aged 18 to 29 in good health. Some clones in this sample may be carry-over from other donors' samples.

V and J are TRBV5-1 and TRBJ1-1; D gene unclear. CDR1 is SGHRS and CDR2 is YFSETQ in the germline V gene. V was clipped by 1 base and J by 1 base, with 11 bases between them. The CDR3 sequence is 15 residues long. The CDR3 loop is CASSLFTVGNTEAFF. The CDR3 region has the DNA TGCGCCAGCAGCTTGTTTACGGTCGGGAACACTGAAGCTTTCTTT.

The chain carries TRBV5-1 and TRBJ2-7, with 8 bases lining up with TRBD1. Trimming removed 2 bases from V and 2 bases from J; junction bases left unmatched: 6. The CDR3 has 15 residues. Germline CDR1 SGHRS, CDR2 YFSETQ. CDR3 amino acids: CASSFLTGGAYEQYF. The CDR3 DNA reads as TGCGCCAGCAGCTTCCTCACAGGGGGAGCCTACGAGCAGTACTTC.

The chain employs TRBV5-6 and TRBJ2-1, with a weak D call TRBD2 (6 bases). The CDR3 covers 15 residues. V was clipped by 1 base and J by 6 bases, with 14 bases between them. From germline, CDR1 is SGHDT and CDR2 YYEEEE. DNA for the CDR3: TGTGCCAGCAGCTTGTCCCGGAACGGGGGCAATGAGCAGTTCTTC. As protein: CASSLSRNGGNEQFF.

The chain uses TRBV11-2 and TRBJ2-3; TRBD1 or TRBD2 may be the D gene (5 bases each). Trimming stripped 1 base from V and 1 base from J, with 15 bases between. Germline loops: CDR1 SGHAT, CDR2 FQNNGV. The CDR3 covers 17 residues. The CDR3 here is CASSLGGWGRGTDTQYF. The CDR3 bases are TGTGCCAGCAGCTTAGGTGGATGGGGGAGAGGCACAGATACGCAGTATTTT.

The rearrangement links TRBV4-2 to TRBJ1-3; no clear D gene. From germline, CDR1 is LGHNA and CDR2 YNFKEQ. V was trimmed by 1 base and J by 0 bases, leaving 10 bases between them. The CDR3 has 16 residues. The CDR3 loop reads CASSQAGRFSGNTIYF. In DNA, the CDR3 is TGTGCCAGCAGCCAAGCCGGCAGGTTCTCTGGAAACACCATATATTTT.

V is TRBV9 and J is TRBJ2-2, with TRBD2 matching over 10 bases. After removal of 2 bases from V and 4 bases from J, the junction contained 8 bases not matched to a gene. The CDR3 is made up of 17 amino acids. From germline, CDR1 is SGDLS and CDR2 YYNGEE. CDR3 amino acids: CASSVLLLAGSTGELFF. Here the CDR3 DNA reads TGTGCCAGCAGCGTCCTCTTACTAGCGGGATCCACCGGGGAGCTGTTTTTT.

The CDR3, as DNA: TGTGCCAGCAGTTCACCGGGACAGGGGGCGTGGGAGCAGTACTTC. Protein: CASSSPGQGAWEQYF. This sequence joins TRBV28 and TRBJ2-7; 12 bases line up with TRBD1. Germline CDR1 reads MDHEN; CDR2 reads SYDVKM. Trimming took 4 bases from V and 7 from J; bases not matched to a gene: 8. The CDR3 is 15 residues long. The full variable domain, its missing parts supplied by reference TRBV28 and TRBJ2-7, is DVKVTQSSRYLVKRTGEKVFLECVQDMDHENMFWYRQDPGLGLRLIYFSYDVKMKEKGDIPEGYSVSREKKERFSLILESASTNQTSMYLCASSSPGQGAWEQYFGPGTRLTVT.

This rearrangement joins TRBV29-1 to TRBJ2-3; 13 positions match TRBD2. The CDR3 has 17 residues. CDR1 is SQVTM, CDR2 ANQGSEA, per germline. The trim removed 0 bases at V and 4 bases at J, leaving 7 bases unmatched. The CDR3 region is CSVEDEELAGGSDTQYF. CDR3 DNA: TGCAGCGTTGAAGATGAAGAACTAGCGGGAGGGTCAGATACGCAGTATTTT.

The V call is TRBV5-1, the J call TRBJ1-2; TRBD1 is a possible D gene (5 bases). This CDR3 is 13 amino acids long. Germline CDR1 is SGHRS and CDR2 is YFSETQ. V was shortened by 0 bases and J by 8 bases, with 11 bases between the two germline ends. The CDR3 DNA reads as TGCGCCAGCAGCTTGGAAGACAGACAGGGCTACACCTTC. Protein: CASSLEDRQGYTF.

The chain joins TRBV11-2 to TRBJ2-2; D unresolved. CDR3 length: 15 residues. With 5 bases removed from V and 1 base from J, the gap between germline ends came to 11 bases. In germline, CDR1 is SGHAT, CDR2 FQNNGV. This CDR3 is CASSHLSVNTGELFF. The CDR3 region has the DNA TGTGCCAGCAGCCATTTAAGCGTGAACACCGGGGAGCTGTTTTTT.

This rearrangement joins TRBV13 to TRBJ1-2; 8 positions match TRBD1. The CDR3 is 18 amino acids. Germline values: CDR1 PRHDT, CDR2 FYEKMQ (reference sequence). After removal of 6 bases from V and 2 bases from J, the junction contained 17 bases not matched to a gene. The CDR3 reads CASSSPTPFGQGNYGYTF. CDR3 nucleotides: TGTGCCAGCAGTTCCCCGACCCCATTTGGACAGGGAAACTATGGCTACACCTTC.

The chain couples TRBV6-5 to TRBJ2-2; no definite D call. V lost 6 bases, J lost 4 bases, and 9 bases lay in between. Germline assignment: CDR1 MNHEY and CDR2 SVGAGI. The CDR3 loop spans 13 amino acids. The CDR3 DNA is TGTGCCAGCAGCCTTCTTTCCACCGGGGAGCTGTTTTTT. Protein sequence: CASSLLSTGELFF.

In regard to this clone: Other DNA sequences from this sample encode an identical CDR3 as well. The V call is TRBV28, the J call TRBJ1-5, with 7 bases matching TRBD1. The V and J ends lost 4 bases and 1 base, in that order; junction bases with no gene match: 1. This CDR3 spans 14 amino acids. Germline values: CDR1 MDHEN, CDR2 SYDVKM. CDR3 nucleotides: TGTGCCAGCAGTTACAGGGGAAGCAATCAGCCCCAGCATTTT. It encodes CASSYRGSNQPQHF. The whole variable domain, filled in from reference TRBV28 and TRBJ1-5, reads DVKVTQSSRYLVKRTGEKVFLECVQDMDHENMFWYRQDPGLGLRLIYFSYDVKMKEKGDIPEGYSVSREKKERFSLILESASTNQTSMYLCASSYRGSNQPQHFGDGTRLSIL.

The chain has TRBV6-6 and TRBJ2-5; D remains unclear. The CDR3 covers 14 residues. Between the trimmed V and J ends, which lost 0 bases and 6 bases, there was a span of 11 bases. Germline V gene lookup returns CDR1 MNHNY and CDR2 SVGAGI (reference sequence). CDR3 coding DNA: TGTGCCAGCAGTTACTCCGCCGGCGGACAGACCCAGTACTTC. Its translation is CASSYSAGGQTQYF.

The chain is built from TRBV29-1 and TRBJ1-1; possible D gene TRBD1, 5 bases. Trimming removed 7 bases from V and 10 bases from J, with 34 bases in between. The germline gives CDR1 SQVTM, CDR2 ANQGSEA. The CDR3 has 17 amino acids. The CDR3 protein is CSAGSPGISGTVFGAFF. The CDR3 DNA is TGCAGCGCCGGATCTCCCGGTATATCGGGGACGGTATTCGGAGCTTTCTTT.

This chain joins TRBV7-2 and TRBJ2-1; the D is unclear. Trimming removed 5 bases from V and 8 bases from J, with 22 bases in between. CDR1 SGHTA and CDR2 FQGNSA come from the germline V gene. The CDR3 has 16 amino acids. This chain's CDR3 is CASSPRTPKVPYEQFF. In DNA, the CDR3 is TGTGCCAGCAGCCCTCGGACGCCAAAGGTTCCGTATGAGCAGTTCTTC.

This chain links TRBV19 with TRBJ1-1; weak D call: TRBD1 (6 bases). CDR3 length: 14 residues. Trimming took 5 bases from V and 0 from J, leaving 10 bases between them. Germline-derived CDR1 and CDR2 are LNHDA and SQIVND (reference sequence). The CDR3 loop reads CASSPGDMNTEAFF. As DNA, the CDR3 is TGTGCCAGTAGTCCCGGGGACATGAACACTGAAGCTTTCTTT.

This clone was counted only a few times. V gene TRBV10-1 combines with J gene TRBJ2-7, with TRBD1 identical over 12 bases. This CDR3 comprises 14 residues. CDR1 WNHNN and CDR2 SYGVQD come from the germline V gene (reference sequence). Losses at the gene ends were 6 bases for V and 4 bases for J; bases not matched to a gene: 4. DNA of the CDR3: TGCGCCAGCAGCACGGGACAGGGGGCTTACGAGCAGTACTTC. Protein product: CASSTGQGAYEQYF.

V gene TRBV19 combines with J gene TRBJ1-1; D is unclear. CDR1 and CDR2 from the germline V gene are LNHDA and SQIVND (reference sequence). CDR3 length equals 13 residues. V was trimmed by 8 bases and J by 0 bases, leaving 10 bases between them. This CDR3 reads CASGTDMNTEAFF. The CDR3 DNA sequence: TGTGCCAGTGGAACCGACATGAACACTGAAGCTTTCTTT. The entire variable domain, with the rest obtained from reference TRBV19 and TRBJ1-1, is as follows: DGGITQSPKYLFRKEGQNVTLSCEQNLNHDAMYWYRQDPGQGLRLIYYSQIVNDFQKGDIAEGYSVSREKKESFPLTVTSAQKNPTAFYLCASGTDMNTEAFFGQGTRLTVV.

This sequence joins TRBV28 and TRBJ1-5; 7 bases line up with TRBD1. The V gene's germline CDR1 is MDHEN and CDR2 SYDVKM. V shed 1 base and J 6 bases; nucleotides not matched to a gene: 9. The CDR3 runs 16 residues. CDR3: CASSLLSGQVRQPQHF. The CDR3 nucleotides read TGTGCCAGCAGTTTATTAAGTGGACAGGTCCGTCAGCCCCAGCATTTT.